This T cell receptor beta chain was sequenced for a study of cytomegalovirus exposure and HLA in healthy donors. The study's findings and limits: Accurate prediction of HLA-A and HLA-B alleles (for most subjects) was reportedly achieved from TCR beta sequences. In vitro, three CMV-associated chains proved specific for CMV antigens.

The PCR contained 60 Vbeta and 13 Jbeta primers. Repertoires were generated with immunoSEQ multiplex PCR, while TCRdb's copy carries only in-frame clones and drops some. This sample has tens of thousands of clones, with about 74% found just once. This CDR3 region has 14 residues. Per germline, CDR1 SGHRS and CDR2 YFSETQ. The V segment lost 0 bases and the J segment 5 bases; nucleotides outside the gene matches: 0. Comments on this clone: The antigen is not known.

Sample: PBMCs. This clonotype originated in a human donor in good health. The chain joins TRBV5-1 to TRBJ2-3; 10 bases line up with TRBD2. The CDR3: CASSLGLAGDTQYF. DNA for the CDR3: TGCGCCAGCAGCTTGGGACTAGCGGGAGATACGCAGTATTTT. The whole variable domain, remainder taken from reference TRBV5-1 and TRBJ2-3, is KAGVTQTPRYLIKTRGQQVTLSCSPISGHRSVSWYQQTPGQGLQFLFEYFSETQRNKGNFPGRFSGRQFSNSRSEMNVSTLELGDSALYLCASSLGLAGDTQYFGPGTRLTVL.